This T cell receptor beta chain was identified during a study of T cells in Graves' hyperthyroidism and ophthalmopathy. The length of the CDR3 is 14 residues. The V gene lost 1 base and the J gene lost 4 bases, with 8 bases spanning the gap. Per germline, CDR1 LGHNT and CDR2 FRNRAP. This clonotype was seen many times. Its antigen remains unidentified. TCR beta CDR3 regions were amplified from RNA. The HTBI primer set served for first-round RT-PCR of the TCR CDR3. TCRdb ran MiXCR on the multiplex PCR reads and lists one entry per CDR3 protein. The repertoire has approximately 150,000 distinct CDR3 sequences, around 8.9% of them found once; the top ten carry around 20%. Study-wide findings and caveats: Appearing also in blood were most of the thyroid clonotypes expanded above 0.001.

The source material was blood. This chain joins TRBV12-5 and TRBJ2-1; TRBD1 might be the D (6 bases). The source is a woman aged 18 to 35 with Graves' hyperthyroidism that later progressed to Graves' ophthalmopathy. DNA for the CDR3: TGTGCTAGTGGTTTGGGGACAGCTTACAATGAGCAGTTCTTC. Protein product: CASGLGTAYNEQFF.